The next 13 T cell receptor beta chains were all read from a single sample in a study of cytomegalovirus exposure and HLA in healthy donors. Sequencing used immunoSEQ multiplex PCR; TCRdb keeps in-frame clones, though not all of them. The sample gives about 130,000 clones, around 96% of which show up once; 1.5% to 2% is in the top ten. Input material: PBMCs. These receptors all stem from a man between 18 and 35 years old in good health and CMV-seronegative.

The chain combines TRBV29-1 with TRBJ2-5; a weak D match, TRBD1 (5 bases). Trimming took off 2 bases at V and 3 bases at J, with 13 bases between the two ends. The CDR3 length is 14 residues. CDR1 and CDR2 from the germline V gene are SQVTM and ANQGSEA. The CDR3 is CSVEMSGWEETQYF. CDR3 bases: TGCAGCGTTGAAATGTCAGGGTGGGAAGAGACCCAGTACTTC.

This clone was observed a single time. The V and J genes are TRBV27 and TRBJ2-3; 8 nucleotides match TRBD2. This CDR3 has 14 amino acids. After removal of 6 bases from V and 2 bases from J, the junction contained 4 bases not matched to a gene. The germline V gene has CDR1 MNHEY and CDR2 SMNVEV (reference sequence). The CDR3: CASSGLAYTDTQYF. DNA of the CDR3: TGTGCCAGCAGCGGACTAGCCTACACAGATACGCAGTATTTT.

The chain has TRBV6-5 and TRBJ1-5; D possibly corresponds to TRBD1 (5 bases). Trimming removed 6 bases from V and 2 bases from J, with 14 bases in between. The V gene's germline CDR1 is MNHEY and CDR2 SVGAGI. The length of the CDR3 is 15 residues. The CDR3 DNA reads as TGTGCCAGCAGCCAAGTCGGGGGTGGCAATCAGCCCCAGCATTTT. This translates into CASSQVGGGNQPQHF.

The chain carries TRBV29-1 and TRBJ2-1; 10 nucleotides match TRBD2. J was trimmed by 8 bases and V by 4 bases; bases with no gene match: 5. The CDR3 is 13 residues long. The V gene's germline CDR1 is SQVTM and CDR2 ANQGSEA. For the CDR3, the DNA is TGCAGCGTTGCTCCTAGCGGGGGCGATGAGCAGTTCTTC. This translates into CSVAPSGGDEQFF.

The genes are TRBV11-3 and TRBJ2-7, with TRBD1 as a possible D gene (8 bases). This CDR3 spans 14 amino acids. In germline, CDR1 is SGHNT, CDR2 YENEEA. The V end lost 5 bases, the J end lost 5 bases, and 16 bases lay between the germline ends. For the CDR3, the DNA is TGTGCCAGCAGCCCTCGGACAGGGAGGGACGAGCAGTACTTC. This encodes CASSPRTGRDEQYF. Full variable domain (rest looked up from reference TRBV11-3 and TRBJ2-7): EAGVVQSPRYKIIEKKQPVAFWCNPISGHNTLYWYLQNLGQGPELLIRYENEEAVDDSQLPKDRFSAERLKGVDSTLKIQPAELGDSAVYLCASSPRTGRDEQYFGPGTRLTVT.

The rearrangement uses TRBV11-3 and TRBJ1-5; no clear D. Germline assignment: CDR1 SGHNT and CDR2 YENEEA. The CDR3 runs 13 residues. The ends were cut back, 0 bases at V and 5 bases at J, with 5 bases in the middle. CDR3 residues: CASSLDSHQPQHF. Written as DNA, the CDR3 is TGTGCCAGCAGCTTAGACAGTCATCAGCCCCAGCATTTT.

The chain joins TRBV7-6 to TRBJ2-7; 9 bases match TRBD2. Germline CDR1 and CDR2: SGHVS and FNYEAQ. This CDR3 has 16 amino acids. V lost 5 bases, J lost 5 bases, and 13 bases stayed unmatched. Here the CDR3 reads CASSPRKLAGVNEQYF. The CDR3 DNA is TGTGCCAGCAGCCCCCGAAAGTTAGCGGGAGTAAACGAGCAGTACTTC.

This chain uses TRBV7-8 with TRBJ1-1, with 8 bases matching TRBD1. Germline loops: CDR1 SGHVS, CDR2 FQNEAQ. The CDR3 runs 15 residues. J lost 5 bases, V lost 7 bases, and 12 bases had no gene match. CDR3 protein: CASTLDPGGRTEAFF. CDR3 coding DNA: TGTGCCAGCACCCTAGACCCAGGGGGCAGAACTGAAGCTTTCTTT.

CDR3 sequence reads: CASRPRTSGRSDTQYF. The CDR3 nucleotides read TGTGCCAGCAGACCCCGGACTAGCGGGAGATCAGATACGCAGTATTTT. J is TRBJ2-3 and V is TRBV6-6; 13 nucleotides match TRBD2. Germline V CDR1 and CDR2: MNHNY, SVGAGI (reference sequence). The junction had 7 bases not matched to a gene; V was cut back by 6 bases and J by 4 bases. The CDR3 has 16 residues.

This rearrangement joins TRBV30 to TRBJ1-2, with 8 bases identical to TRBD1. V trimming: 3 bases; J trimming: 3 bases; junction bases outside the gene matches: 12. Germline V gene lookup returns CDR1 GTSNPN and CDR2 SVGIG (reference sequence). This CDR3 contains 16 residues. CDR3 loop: CAWRLSGGGRYYGYTF. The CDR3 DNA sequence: TGTGCCTGGAGATTATCAGGGGGCGGTAGATACTATGGCTACACCTTC.

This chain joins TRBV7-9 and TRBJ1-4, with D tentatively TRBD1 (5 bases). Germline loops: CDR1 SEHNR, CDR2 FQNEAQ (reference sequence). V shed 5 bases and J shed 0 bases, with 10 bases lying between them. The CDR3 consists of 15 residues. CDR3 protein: CASSARQPTNEKLFF. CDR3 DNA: TGTGCCAGCAGCGCCCGACAGCCAACTAATGAAAAACTGTTTTTT.

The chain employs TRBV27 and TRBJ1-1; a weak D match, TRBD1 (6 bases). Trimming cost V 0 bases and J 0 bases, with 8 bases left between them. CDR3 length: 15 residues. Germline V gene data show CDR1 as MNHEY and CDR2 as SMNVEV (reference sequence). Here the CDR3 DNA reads TGTGCCAGCAGTTTATCGGGACATATGAACACTGAAGCTTTCTTT. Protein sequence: CASSLSGHMNTEAFF.

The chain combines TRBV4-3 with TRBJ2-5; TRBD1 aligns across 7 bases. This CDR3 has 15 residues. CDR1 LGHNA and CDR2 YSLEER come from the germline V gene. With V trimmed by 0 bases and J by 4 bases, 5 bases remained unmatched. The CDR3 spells CASSQEGDSLETQYF. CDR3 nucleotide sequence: TGCGCCAGCAGCCAAGAGGGGGACAGTTTAGAGACCCAGTACTTC.